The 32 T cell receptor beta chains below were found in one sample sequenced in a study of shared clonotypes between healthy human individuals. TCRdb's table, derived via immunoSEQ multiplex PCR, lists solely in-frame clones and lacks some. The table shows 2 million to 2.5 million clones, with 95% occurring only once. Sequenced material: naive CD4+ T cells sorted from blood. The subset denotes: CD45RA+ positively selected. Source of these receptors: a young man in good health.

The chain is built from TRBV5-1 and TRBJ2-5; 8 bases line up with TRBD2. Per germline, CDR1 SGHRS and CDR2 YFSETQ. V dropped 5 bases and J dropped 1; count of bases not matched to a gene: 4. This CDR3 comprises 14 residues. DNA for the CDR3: TGCGCCAGCAGGGTGACTAGCGCCCAAGAGACCCAGTACTTC. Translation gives CASRVTSAQETQYF.

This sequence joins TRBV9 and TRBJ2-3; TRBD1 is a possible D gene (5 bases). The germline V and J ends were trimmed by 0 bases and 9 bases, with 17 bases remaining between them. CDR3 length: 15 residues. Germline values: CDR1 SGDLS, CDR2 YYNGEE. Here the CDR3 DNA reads TGTGCCAGCAGCGTAGGGGTAGGGGCGAGTGGGACGCAGTATTTT. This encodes CASSVGVGASGTQYF.

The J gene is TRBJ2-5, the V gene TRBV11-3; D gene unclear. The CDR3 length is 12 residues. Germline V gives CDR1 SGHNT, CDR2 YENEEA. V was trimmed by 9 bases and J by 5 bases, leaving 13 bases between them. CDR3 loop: CARVGFWETQYF. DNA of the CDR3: TGTGCCAGAGTGGGCTTTTGGGAGACCCAGTACTTC.

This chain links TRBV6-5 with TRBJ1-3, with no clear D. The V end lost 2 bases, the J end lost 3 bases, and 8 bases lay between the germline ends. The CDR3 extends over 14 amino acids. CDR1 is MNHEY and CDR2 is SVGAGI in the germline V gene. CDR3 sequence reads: CASSYDRFGNTIYF. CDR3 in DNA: TGTGCCAGCAGTTACGACCGTTTTGGAAACACCATATATTTT.

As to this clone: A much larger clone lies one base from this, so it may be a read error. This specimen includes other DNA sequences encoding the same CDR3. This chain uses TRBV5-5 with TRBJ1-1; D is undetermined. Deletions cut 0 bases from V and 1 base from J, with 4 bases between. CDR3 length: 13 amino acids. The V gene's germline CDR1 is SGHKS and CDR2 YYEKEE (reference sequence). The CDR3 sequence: CASSLGGNTEAFF. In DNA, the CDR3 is TGTGCCAGCAGCTTGGGAGGGAACACTGAAGCTTTCTTT.

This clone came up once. The CDR3 nucleotides read TGTGCCAGCAGTCTCACCCGGGCCACGGGGAACGGGGGATTGGAGTACTTC. Its protein is CASSLTRATGNGGLEYF. The chain combines TRBV28 with TRBJ2-7; a weak D match, TRBD2 (6 bases). The CDR3 is 17 amino acids. CDR1 MDHEN and CDR2 SYDVKM come from the germline V gene. The V and J ends lost 5 bases and 11 bases respectively, with 31 bases between them.

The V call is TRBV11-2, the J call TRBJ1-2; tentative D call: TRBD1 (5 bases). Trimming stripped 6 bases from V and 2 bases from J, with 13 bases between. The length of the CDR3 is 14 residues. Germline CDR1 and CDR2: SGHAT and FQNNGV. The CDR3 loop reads CASSLSAGNYGYTF. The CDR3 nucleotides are TGTGCCAGCAGTCTTAGCGCAGGGAACTATGGCTACACCTTC.

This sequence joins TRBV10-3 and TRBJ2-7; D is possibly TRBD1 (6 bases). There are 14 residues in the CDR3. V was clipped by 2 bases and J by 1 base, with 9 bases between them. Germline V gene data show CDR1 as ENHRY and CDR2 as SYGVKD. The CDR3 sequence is CAISETGNSYEQYF. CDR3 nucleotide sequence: TGTGCCATCAGTGAGACAGGGAATTCCTACGAGCAGTACTTC.

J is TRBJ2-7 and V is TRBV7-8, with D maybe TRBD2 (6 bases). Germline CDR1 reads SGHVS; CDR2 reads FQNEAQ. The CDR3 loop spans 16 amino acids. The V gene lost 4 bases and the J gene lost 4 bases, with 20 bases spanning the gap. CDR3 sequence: CASSSLETGGGYEQYF. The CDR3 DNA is TGTGCCAGCAGCTCACTCGAAACAGGTGGGGGGTACGAGCAGTACTTC.

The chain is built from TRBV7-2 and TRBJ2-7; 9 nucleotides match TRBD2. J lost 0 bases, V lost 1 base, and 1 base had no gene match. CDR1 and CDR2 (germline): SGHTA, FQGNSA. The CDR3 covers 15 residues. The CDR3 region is CASSLELAGSYEQYF. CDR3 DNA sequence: TGTGCCAGCAGCTTAGAACTAGCGGGCTCCTACGAGCAGTACTTC.

The CDR3 protein is CASSLGDRLQETQYF. The CDR3 coding sequence is TGTGCCAGCAGCTTAGGCGACAGGTTACAAGAGACCCAGTACTTC. The chain couples TRBV11-2 to TRBJ2-5; tentative D call: TRBD1 (6 bases). The germline V and J ends were trimmed by 1 base and 2 bases, with 11 bases remaining between them. Germline lookup yields CDR1 SGHAT and CDR2 FQNNGV. CDR3 length: 15 amino acids.

CDR3 sequence (DNA): TGTGCCATCAGTCTCCTATCAACCCGCACAGATACGCAGTATTTT. This translates into CAISLLSTRTDTQYF. The chain joins TRBV10-3 to TRBJ2-3, with D hard to call. The germline V gene has CDR1 ENHRY and CDR2 SYGVKD. Deletions cut 5 bases from V and 1 base from J, with 13 bases between. This CDR3 spans 15 amino acids.

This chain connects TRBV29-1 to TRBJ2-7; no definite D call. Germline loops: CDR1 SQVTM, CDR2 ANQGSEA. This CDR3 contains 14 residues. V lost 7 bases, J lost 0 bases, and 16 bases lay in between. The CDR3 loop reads CSARTFGTSYEQYF. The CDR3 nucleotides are TGCAGCGCACGAACGTTTGGTACCTCCTACGAGCAGTACTTC.

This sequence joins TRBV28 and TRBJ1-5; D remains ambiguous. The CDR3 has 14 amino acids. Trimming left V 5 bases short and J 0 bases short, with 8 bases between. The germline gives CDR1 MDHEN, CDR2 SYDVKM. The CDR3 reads CASSRSISNQPQHF. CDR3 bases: TGTGCCAGCAGTCGATCGATTAGCAATCAGCCCCAGCATTTT. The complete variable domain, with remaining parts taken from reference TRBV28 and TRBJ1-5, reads DVKVTQSSRYLVKRTGEKVFLECVQDMDHENMFWYRQDPGLGLRLIYFSYDVKMKEKGDIPEGYSVSREKKERFSLILESASTNQTSMYLCASSRSISNQPQHFGDGTRLSIL.

The CDR3 bases are TGTGCCAGGTCGGTCAACCAGTACTTC. It translates to CARSVNQYF. J is TRBJ2-7 and V is TRBV6-4; D gene ambiguous. Germline values: CDR1 MRHNA, CDR2 SNTAGT. The CDR3 sequence is 9 residues long. V was clipped by 9 bases and J by 10 bases, with 10 bases between them.

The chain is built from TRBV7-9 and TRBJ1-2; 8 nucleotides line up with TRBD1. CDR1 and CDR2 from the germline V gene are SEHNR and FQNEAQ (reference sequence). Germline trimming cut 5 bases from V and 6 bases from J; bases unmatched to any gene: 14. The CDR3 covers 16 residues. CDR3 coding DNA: TGTGCCAGCAGCCCCCGGACAGGGAAAAATTTAGATGGCTACACCTTC. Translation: CASSPRTGKNLDGYTF.

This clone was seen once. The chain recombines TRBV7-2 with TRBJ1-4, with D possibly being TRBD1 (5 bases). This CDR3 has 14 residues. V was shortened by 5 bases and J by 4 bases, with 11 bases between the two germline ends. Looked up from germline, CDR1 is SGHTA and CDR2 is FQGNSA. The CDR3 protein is CASSPGRFNEKLFF. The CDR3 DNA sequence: TGTGCCAGCAGCCCGGGACGGTTTAATGAAAAACTGTTTTTT.

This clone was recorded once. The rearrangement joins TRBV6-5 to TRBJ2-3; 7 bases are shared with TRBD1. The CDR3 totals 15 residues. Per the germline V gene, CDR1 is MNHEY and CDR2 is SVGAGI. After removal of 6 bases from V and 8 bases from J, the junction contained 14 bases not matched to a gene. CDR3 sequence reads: CASSAGTVRMGTQYF. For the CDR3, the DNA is TGTGCCAGCAGCGCTGGGACAGTAAGGATGGGTACGCAGTATTTT.

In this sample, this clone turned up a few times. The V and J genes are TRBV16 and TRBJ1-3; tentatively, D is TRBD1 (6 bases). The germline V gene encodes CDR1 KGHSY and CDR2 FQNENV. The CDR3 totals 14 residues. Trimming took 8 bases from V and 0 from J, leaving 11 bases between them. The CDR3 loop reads CASGGASSGNTIYF. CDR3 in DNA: TGTGCCAGCGGGGGGGCCAGCTCTGGAAACACCATATATTTT.

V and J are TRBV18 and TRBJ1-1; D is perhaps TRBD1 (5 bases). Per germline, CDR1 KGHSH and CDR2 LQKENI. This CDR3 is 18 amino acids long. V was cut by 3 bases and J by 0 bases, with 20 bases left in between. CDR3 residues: CASSPWLGGNVMNTEAFF. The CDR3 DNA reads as TGTGCCAGCTCACCCTGGTTGGGGGGTAACGTTATGAACACTGAAGCTTTCTTT.

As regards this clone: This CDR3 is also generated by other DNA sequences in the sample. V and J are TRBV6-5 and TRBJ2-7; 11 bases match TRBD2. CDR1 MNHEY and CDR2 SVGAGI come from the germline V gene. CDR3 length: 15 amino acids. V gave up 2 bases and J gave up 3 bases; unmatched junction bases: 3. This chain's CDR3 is CASSYRLAGGYEQYF. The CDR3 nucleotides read TGTGCCAGCAGTTACCGTCTAGCGGGGGGCTACGAGCAGTACTTC.

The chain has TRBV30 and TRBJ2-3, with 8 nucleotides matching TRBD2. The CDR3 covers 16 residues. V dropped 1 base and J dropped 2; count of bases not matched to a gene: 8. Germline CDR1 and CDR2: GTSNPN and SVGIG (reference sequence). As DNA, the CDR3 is TGTGCCTGGAGTGACTCACTAGCGGATATCACAGATACGCAGTATTTT. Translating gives CAWSDSLADITDTQYF.

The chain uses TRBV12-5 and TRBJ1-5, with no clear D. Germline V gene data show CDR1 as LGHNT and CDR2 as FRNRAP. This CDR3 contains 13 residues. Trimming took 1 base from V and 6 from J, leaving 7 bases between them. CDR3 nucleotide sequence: TGTGCTAGTGGTTTGGCCCACGGTCAGCCCCAGCATTTT. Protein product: CASGLAHGQPQHF.

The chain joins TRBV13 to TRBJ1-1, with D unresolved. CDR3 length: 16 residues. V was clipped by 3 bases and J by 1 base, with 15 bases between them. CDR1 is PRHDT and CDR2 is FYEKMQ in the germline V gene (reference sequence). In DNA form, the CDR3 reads TGTGCCAGCAGCTTCGAAGGGAGTTGGGCGAACACTGAAGCTTTCTTT. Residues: CASSFEGSWANTEAFF. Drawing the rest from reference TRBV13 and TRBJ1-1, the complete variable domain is AAGVIQSPRHLIKEKRETATLKCYPIPRHDTVYWYQQGPGQDPQFLISFYEKMQSDKGSIPDRFSAQQFSDYHSELNMSSLELGDSALYFCASSFEGSWANTEAFFGQGTRLTVV.

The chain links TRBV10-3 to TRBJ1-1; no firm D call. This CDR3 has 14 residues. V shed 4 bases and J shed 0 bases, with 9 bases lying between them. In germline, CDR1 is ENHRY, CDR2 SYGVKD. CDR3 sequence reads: CAISGAAMNTEAFF. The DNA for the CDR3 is TGTGCCATCAGTGGTGCAGCTATGAACACTGAAGCTTTCTTT.

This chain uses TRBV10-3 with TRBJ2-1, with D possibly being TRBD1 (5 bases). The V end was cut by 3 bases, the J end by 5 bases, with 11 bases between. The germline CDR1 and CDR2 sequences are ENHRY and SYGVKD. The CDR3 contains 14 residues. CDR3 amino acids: CAISETGFNNEQFF. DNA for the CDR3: TGTGCCATCAGTGAAACAGGTTTCAACAATGAGCAGTTCTTC.

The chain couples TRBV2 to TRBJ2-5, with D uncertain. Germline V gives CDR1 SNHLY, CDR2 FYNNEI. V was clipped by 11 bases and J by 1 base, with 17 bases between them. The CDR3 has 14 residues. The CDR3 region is CAVDWGSLQETQYF. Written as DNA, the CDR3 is TGTGCCGTCGACTGGGGATCTCTCCAAGAGACCCAGTACTTC.

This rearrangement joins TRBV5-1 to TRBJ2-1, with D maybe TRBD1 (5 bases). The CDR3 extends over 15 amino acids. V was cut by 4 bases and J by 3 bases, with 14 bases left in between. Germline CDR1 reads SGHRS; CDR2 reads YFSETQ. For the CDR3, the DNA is TGCGCCAGCAGCCTGGGGCAGGCGTACTACAATGAGCAGTTCTTC. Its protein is CASSLGQAYYNEQFF.

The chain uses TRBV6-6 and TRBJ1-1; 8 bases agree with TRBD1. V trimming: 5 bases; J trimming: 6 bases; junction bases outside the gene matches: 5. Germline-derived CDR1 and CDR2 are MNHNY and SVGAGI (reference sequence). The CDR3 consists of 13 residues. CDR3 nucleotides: TGTGCCAGCAGTAAACAGGGGGGGGCTGAAGCTTTCTTT. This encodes CASSKQGGAEAFF.

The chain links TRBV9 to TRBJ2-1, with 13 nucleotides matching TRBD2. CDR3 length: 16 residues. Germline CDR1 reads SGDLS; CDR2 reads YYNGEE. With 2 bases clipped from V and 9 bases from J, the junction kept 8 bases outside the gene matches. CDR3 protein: CASSVLGLAGNTEQFF. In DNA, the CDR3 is TGTGCCAGCAGCGTGTTGGGACTAGCGGGGAACACTGAGCAGTTCTTC.

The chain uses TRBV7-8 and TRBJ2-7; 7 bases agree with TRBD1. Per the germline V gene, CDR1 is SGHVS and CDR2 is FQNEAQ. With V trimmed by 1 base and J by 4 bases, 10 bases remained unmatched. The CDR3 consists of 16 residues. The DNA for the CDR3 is TGTGCCAGCAGCTTAGGGATGTACAGGGGTGATTACGAGCAGTACTTC. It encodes CASSLGMYRGDYEQYF.

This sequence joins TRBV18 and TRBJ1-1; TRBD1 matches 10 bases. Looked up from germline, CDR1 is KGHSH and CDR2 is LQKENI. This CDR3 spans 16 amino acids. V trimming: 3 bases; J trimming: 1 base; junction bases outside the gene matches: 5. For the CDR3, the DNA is TGTGCCAGCTCACCCGGGACAGGGGTACAGAACACTGAAGCTTTCTTT. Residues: CASSPGTGVQNTEAFF. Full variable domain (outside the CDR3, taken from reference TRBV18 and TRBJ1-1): NAGVMQNPRHLVRRRGQEARLRCSPMKGHSHVYWYRQLPEEGLKFMVYLQKENIIDESGMPKERFSAEFPKEGPSILRIQQVVRGDSAAYFCASSPGTGVQNTEAFFGQGTRLTVV.